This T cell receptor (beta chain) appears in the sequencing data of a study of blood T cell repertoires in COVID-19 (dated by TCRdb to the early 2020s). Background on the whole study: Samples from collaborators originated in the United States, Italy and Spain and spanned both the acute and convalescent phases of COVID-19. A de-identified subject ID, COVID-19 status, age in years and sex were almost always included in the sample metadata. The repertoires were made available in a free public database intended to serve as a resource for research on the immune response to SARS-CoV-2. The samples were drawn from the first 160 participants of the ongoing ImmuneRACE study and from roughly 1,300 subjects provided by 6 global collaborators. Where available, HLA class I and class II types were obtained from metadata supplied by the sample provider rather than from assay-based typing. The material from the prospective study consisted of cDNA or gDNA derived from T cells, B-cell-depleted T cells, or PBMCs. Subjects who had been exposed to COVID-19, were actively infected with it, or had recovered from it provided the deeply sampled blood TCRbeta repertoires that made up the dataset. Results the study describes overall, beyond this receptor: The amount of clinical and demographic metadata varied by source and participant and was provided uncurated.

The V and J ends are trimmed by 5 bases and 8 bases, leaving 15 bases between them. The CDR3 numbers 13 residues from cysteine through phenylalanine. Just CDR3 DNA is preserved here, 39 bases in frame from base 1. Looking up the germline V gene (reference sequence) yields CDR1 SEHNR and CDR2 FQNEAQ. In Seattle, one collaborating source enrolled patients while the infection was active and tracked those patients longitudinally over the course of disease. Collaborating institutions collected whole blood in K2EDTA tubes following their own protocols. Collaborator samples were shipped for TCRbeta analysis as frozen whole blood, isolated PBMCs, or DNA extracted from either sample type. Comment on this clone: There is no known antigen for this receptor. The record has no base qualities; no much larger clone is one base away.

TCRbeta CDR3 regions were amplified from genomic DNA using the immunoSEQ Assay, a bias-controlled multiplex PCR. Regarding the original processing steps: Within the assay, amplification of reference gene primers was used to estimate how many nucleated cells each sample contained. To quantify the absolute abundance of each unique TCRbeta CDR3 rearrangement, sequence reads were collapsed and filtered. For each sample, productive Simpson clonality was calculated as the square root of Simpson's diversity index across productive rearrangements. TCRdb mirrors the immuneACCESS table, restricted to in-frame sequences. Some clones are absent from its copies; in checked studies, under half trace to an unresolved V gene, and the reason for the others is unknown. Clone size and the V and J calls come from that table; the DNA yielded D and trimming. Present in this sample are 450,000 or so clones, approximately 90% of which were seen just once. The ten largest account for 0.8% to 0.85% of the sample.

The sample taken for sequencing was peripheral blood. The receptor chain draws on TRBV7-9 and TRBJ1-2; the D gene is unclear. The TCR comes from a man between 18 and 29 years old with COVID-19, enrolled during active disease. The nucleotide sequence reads TGTGCCAGCAGCCTCGGAACTCGGGAGGGCTACACCTTC. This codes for CASSLGTREGYTF. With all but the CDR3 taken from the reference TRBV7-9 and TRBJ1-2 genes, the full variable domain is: DTGVSQNPRHKITKRGQNVTFRCDPISEHNRLYWYRQTLGQGPEFLTYFQNEAQLEKSRLLSDRFSAERPKGSFSTLEIQRTEQGDSAMYLCASSLGTREGYTFGSGTRLTVV.